The 4 T cell receptor beta chains given below trace back to one sample, sequenced in a study of blood T cell repertoires in COVID-19 (TCRdb year 2020). The receptor library was made with the immunoSEQ multiplex PCR assay. TCRdb re-hosts the immuneACCESS table, in-frame sequences only. Its copies lack some clones; in the studies checked, an unresolved V gene accounts for under half of them, and the cause for the rest is not known. This sample lists about 230,000 clones; 75% to 85% were detected once. Under 1.5% of the sample is held by the ten biggest clonotypes. The sequencing sample was made of peripheral blood. These receptors all stem from a woman in her thirties or forties who had recovered from COVID-19.

The chain links TRBV4-2 to TRBJ2-1, with D hard to call. The germline V and J ends were trimmed by 0 bases and 4 bases, with 13 bases remaining between them. The CDR3 covers 16 residues. Germline CDR1 and CDR2: LGHNA and YNFKEQ. CDR3 residues: CASSQDLAERYNEQFF. The CDR3 DNA reads as TGTGCCAGCAGCCAAGATCTGGCGGAACGGTACAATGAGCAGTTCTTC.

This clone was seen ten or more times. The rearrangement joins TRBV11-2 to TRBJ1-5, with no clear D. Trimming removed 6 bases from V and 3 bases from J, with 12 bases in between. The germline V gene has CDR1 SGHAT and CDR2 FQNNGV. The CDR3 extends over 14 amino acids. CDR3 amino acids: CASSLDSTNQPQHF. Written as DNA, the CDR3 is TGTGCCAGCAGTTTGGACTCAACCAATCAGCCCCAGCATTTT.

The V call is TRBV28, the J call TRBJ1-2; D is possibly TRBD1 (5 bases). Germline CDR1 is MDHEN and CDR2 is SYDVKM. Between the trimmed V and J ends, which lost 4 bases and 8 bases, there was a span of 14 bases. This CDR3 spans 13 amino acids. This chain's CDR3 is CASSSTENLGYTF. The CDR3 bases are TGTGCCAGCAGTTCGACAGAAAACCTGGGCTACACCTTC.

The chain links TRBV10-3 to TRBJ2-1; TRBD2 aligns across 8 bases. Germline CDR1 and CDR2: ENHRY and SYGVKD. V was pared by 5 bases and J by 1 base, with 10 bases of the junction left unmatched. The CDR3 contains 17 residues. In DNA form, the CDR3 reads TGTGCCATCAGTCCTCGTAATAGCGGGGTTTCCTACAATGAGCAGTTCTTC. Its protein product is CAISPRNSGVSYNEQFF.